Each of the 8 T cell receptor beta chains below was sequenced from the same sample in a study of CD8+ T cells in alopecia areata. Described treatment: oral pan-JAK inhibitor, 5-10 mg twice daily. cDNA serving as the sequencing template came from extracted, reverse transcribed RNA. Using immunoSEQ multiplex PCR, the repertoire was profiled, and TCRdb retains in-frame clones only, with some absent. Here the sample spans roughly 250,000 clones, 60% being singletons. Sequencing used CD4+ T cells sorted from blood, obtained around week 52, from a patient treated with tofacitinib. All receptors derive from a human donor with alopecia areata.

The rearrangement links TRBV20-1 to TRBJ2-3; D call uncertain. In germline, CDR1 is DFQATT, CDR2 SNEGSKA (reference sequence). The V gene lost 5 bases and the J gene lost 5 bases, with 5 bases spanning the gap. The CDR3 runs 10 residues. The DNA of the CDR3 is TGCAGTGCTTATGTAGATACGCAGTATTTT. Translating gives CSAYVDTQYF.

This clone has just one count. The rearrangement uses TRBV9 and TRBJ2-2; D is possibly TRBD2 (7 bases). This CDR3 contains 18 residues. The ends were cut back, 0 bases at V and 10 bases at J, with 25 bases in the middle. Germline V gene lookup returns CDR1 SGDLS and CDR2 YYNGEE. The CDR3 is CASSVATGGYGGAAELFF. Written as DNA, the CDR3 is TGTGCCAGCAGCGTAGCTACGGGGGGCTACGGCGGGGCAGCGGAGCTGTTTTTT.

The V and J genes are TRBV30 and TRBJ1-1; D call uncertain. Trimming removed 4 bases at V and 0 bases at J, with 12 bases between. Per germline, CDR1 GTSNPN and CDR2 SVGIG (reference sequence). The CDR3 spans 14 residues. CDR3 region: CAWNPGGMNTEAFF. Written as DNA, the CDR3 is TGTGCCTGGAACCCGGGAGGGATGAACACTGAAGCTTTCTTT.

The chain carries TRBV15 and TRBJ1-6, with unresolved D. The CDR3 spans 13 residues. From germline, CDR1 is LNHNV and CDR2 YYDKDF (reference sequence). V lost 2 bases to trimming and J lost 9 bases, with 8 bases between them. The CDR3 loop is CATSRPEGSPLHF. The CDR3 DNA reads TGTGCCACCAGCAGACCGGAGGGTTCACCCCTCCACTTT.

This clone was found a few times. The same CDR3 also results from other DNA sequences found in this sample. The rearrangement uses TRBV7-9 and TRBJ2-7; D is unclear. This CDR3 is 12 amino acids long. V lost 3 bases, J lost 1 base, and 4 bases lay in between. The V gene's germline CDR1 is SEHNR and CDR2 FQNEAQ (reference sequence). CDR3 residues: CASSFLSYEQYF. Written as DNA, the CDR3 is TGTGCCAGCAGCTTTCTTTCCTACGAGCAGTACTTC.

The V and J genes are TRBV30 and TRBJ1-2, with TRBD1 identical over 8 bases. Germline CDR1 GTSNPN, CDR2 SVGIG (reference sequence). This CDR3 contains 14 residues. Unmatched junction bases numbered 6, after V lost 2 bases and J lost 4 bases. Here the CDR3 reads CAWSSDRASYGYTF. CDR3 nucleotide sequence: TGTGCCTGGAGTTCGGACAGGGCGAGCTATGGCTACACCTTC.

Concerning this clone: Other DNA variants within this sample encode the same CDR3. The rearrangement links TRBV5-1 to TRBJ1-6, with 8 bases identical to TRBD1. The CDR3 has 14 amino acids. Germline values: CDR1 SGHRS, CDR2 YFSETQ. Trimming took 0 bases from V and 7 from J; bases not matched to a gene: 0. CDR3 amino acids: CASSLDRGNSPLHF. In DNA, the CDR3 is TGCGCCAGCAGCTTGGACAGGGGGAATTCACCCCTCCACTTT. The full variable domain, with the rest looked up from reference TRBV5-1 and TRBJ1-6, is KAGVTQTPRYLIKTRGQQVTLSCSPISGHRSVSWYQQTPGQGLQFLFEYFSETQRNKGNFPGRFSGRQFSNSRSEMNVSTLELGDSALYLCASSLDRGNSPLHFGNGTRLTVT.

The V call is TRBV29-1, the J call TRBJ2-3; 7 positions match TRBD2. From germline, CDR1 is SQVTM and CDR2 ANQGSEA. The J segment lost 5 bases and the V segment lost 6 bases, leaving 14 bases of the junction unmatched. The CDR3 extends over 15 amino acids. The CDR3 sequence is CSVSGTKGHQDTQYF. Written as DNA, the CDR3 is TGCAGCGTGTCCGGGACTAAAGGGCACCAAGATACGCAGTATTTT.